This T cell receptor (beta chain) is from a study of CD8+ T cells in alopecia areata (dated by TCRdb to the late 2010s). For the wider study: The treated patients, all with moderate-to-severe alopecia areata, were enrolled in an open-label pilot trial of oral tofacitinib given at 5 to 10 mg twice daily. Tofacitinib was given for 6 to 18 months, followed by 6 months of follow-up off drug to assess delayed response and recurrence. In treated patients, disease severity was measured using the SALT score, which gives the percentage of scalp surface area affected. The study used high-throughput TCRbeta sequencing to examine T cell clonal expansion in alopecia areata, in both the C3H/HeJ mouse model and human patients. Human TCRbeta sequencing covered scalp tissue and sorted CD4+ and CD8+ peripheral blood T cells from patchy and totalis/universalis alopecia areata patients and healthy controls. Patients on tofacitinib were biopsied at baseline and after 4 and 24 weeks of treatment, and several of the patients also had a later scalp biopsy. Scalp clonality was compared among normal scalp (n=4), patchy alopecia areata scalp (n=8), and alopecia totalis/universalis scalp (n=8). RNA was obtained with the PAXgene miRNA kit for fixed scalp, the miRNeasy kit for PBMCs, and the RNeasy kit for mouse skin. Amplification of TCRbeta CDR3 regions was done by immunoSEQ multiplex PCR using 35 Vbeta forward primers and 13 Jbeta reverse primers.

The meaning of the sample's time point label: 4 weeks on oral tofacitinib. According to the study, the label for this sample's treatment or condition signals: oral pan-JAK inhibitor, 5-10 mg twice daily. Peripheral blood and lesional scalp punch biopsies were obtained from patients with alopecia areata. After PBMCs were isolated by density centrifugation and stained for CD3, CD4 and CD8, a FACSAria was used to sort CD4+ and CD8+ T cells. Study-wide conclusions, independent of this receptor: Compared with mice, TCR sequences shared between patients were less clear, possibly partly because of HLA diversity across the patient population. Scalp clonality and the number of expanded CD8+ clones among the top 100 scalp clones were significantly decreased by tofacitinib. Because the treated cohort was small and had only one nonresponder, larger studies are needed to examine links between baseline CD8+ expansion and response. Unlike mouse skin, where gammadelta T cells dominate, normal human skin contains resident alphabeta T cells that get sequenced too, which complicates analysis of the scalp TCR repertoire. Many expanded lesional clones were found to persist in scalp and blood during tofacitinib treatment, and relapse after treatment cessation may be partly explained by this persistence. Higher clonality and more expanded CD8+ clones were observed in lesional scalp than in normal scalp, particularly in alopecia totalis/universalis, a finding suggestive of antigenic drive.

Library creation used the immunoSEQ multiplex PCR assay. To provide template for TCR sequencing, every sample had RNA extracted and reverse transcribed into cDNA. First-strand cDNA was synthesized using SuperScript III with a 2:1 mix of oligo-dT and random hexamers. A synthetic immune receptor repertoire was used to gauge amplification bias, and whatever bias remained was removed computationally. The authors processed their data as follows. After raw reads were preprocessed to remove errors, the CDR3 was defined following IMGT conventions as running from the conserved cysteine to phenylalanine. Clonality was calculated as 1 minus Shannon entropy normalized by log2 of the number of productive unique TCRs. Whether each scalp clone was CD4 or CD8 was inferred by checking scalp TCRbeta sequences against the CD4 and CD8 repertoires from sorted blood. This is the immuneACCESS table as TCRdb keeps it, with only in-frame sequences that have V and J called. A part of the clones is gone; compared with another copy, unresolved V genes explain less than half, and the rest is unexplained. V and J calls and clone size are copied from that table; D and trimming were computed from the DNA. This sample comprises around 200,000 clones, roughly 64% of them detected only once. The ten largest account for roughly 4.2% of the sample.

The germline V gene supplies CDR1 SGHRS and CDR2 YFSETQ. Including the terminal cysteine and phenylalanine, the CDR3 comprises 14 residues. The CDR3 DNA has 42 bases and is translated from base 1. The V end gives up 0 bases and the J end 4 bases, leaving 3 bases in the junction not matched to a gene. This clone was seen a single time. No cognate antigen has been identified for it. Qualities for individual bases were not recorded, and no much larger clone is one base off. This receptor was taken from a human donor with alopecia areata. The chain is encoded by TRBV5-1 joined to TRBJ2-7, and 8 junction bases match TRBD1. The specimen was CD4+ T cells sorted from blood, collected at week 4, from a patient treated with tofacitinib. The CDR3 loop reads CASSLDRGEYEQYF. The DNA is as follows: TGCGCCAGCAGCTTGGACAGGGGGGAATACGAGCAGTACTTC. This CDR3, with the reference TRBV5-1 and TRBJ2-7 proteins standing in past its ends, gives the full variable domain KAGVTQTPRYLIKTRGQQVTLSCSPISGHRSVSWYQQTPGQGLQFLFEYFSETQRNKGNFPGRFSGRQFSNSRSEMNVSTLELGDSALYLCASSLDRGEYEQYFGPGTRLTVT.